This TCR beta chain was sequenced for a study of spatial heterogeneity in lung cancer. Time point described: sample taken at primary tumor resection. The authors sequenced whole RNA from tumor, nontumor lung or frozen PBMC without sorting. Germline V gene lookup returns CDR1 SGHRS and CDR2 YFSETQ. Trimming stripped 0 bases from V and 7 bases from J, with 13 bases between. This CDR3 contains 15 residues. Using its own MiXCR run on the 5' RACE reads, TCRdb lists one record per CDR3 protein. Of around 89,000 distinct CDR3 sequences listed, about an eighth are singletons. This specimen was PBMCs, taken at surgery. The genes are TRBV5-1 and TRBJ2-2; D is unresolved. The source of this sequence is a male donor with early-stage non-small cell lung cancer. DNA for the CDR3: TGCGCCAGCAGCTTGGAGTCCAGCGAGGTCGGGGAGCTGTTTTTT. Translation gives CASSLESSEVGELFF. Filled out from reference TRBV5-1 and TRBJ2-2, the complete variable domain reads KAGVTQTPRYLIKTRGQQVTLSCSPISGHRSVSWYQQTPGQGLQFLFEYFSETQRNKGNFPGRFSGRQFSNSRSEMNVSTLELGDSALYLCASSLESSEVGELFFGEGSRLTVL.